The rows below give T cell receptor beta chains drawn from one sample of a study of blood T cell repertoires in COVID-19. Sequencing used immunoSEQ multiplex PCR; TCRdb keeps in-frame clones, though not all of them. This repertoire shows 200,000 to 250,000 clones, about 90% found once; its top ten account for under 2.5%. Material: peripheral blood. The receptor source for this set is a man aged 35 to 55 with active or convalescent COVID-19. CDR3s include the opening cysteine and the closing phenylalanine or tryptophan. D genes are given only for firm matches. Not every row has a clone size; where given, it reads once, few, many or a size class.

12	.	TRBV28	TRBJ1-5	TRBD1	TGTGCCAGTTGGGACAGAAATCAGCCCCAGCATTTT	CASWDRNQPQHF
16	.	TRBV24-1	TRBJ2-4	TRBD2	TGTGCCACCAGTGACAGCGGGGCCCCCATGAAAGACATTCAGTACTTC	CATSDSGAPMKDIQYF
13	.	TRBV10-3	TRBJ1-4	TRBD1	TGTGCCATCAGGGGGACAGGGGATGAAAAACTGTTTTTT	CAIRGTGDEKLFF
17	once	TRBV5-4	TRBJ2-2	TRBD2	TGTGCCAGCAGCCACGGACTAGCGGGATTGAACACCGGGGAGCTGTTTTTT	CASSHGLAGLNTGELFF
17	.	TRBV19	TRBJ2-7	TRBD1	TGTGCCAGTAGTATTTTTGGGACAGGGGGTACCATCTACGAGCAGTACTTC	CASSIFGTGGTIYEQYF
16	.	TRBV30	TRBJ1-5	TRBD1	TGTGCCTGGAGTGACCCGGGGACAGGGGGATGGCAGCCCCAGCATTTT	CAWSDPGTGGWQPQHF
15	once	TRBV7-3	TRBJ2-1	TRBD2	TGTGCCAGCAGCTTACTGACTAGCCCATACAATGAGCAGTTCTTC	CASSLLTSPYNEQFF
14	.	TRBV2	TRBJ1-5	.	TGTGCCAGCAGTGAAAGGAGAGGGTATCAGCCCCAGCATTTT	CASSERRGYQPQHF
15	.	TRBV2	TRBJ2-7	TRBD1	TGTGCCAGCAGCTCCATCACAGGGGTCTCCTACGAGCAGTACTTC	CASSSITGVSYEQYF
17	once	TRBV19	TRBJ1-4	.	TGTGCCAGTAGTATAACCCCCTGGACAGCAACTAATGAAAAACTGTTTTTT	CASSITPWTATNEKLFF
14	.	TRBV3-1/TRBV3-2	TRBJ1-1	TRBD1	TGTGCCAGCAGCCACCACGGGACAGGGCAGGAAGCTTTCTTT	CASSHHGTGQEAFF
15	.	TRBV10-3	TRBJ2-1	.	TGTGCCATCAGTGAGTATACAGGAAACTACAATGAGCAGTTCTTC	CAISEYTGNYNEQFF
15	once	TRBV18	TRBJ1-3	TRBD1	TGTGCCAGCTCACCACCGACAGGGGCCGGAAACACCATATATTTT	CASSPPTGAGNTIYF
14	.	TRBV5-1	TRBJ2-1	.	TGCGCCACGTCCAGGGTGAGGTCCTACAATGAGCAGTTCTTC	CATSRVRSYNEQFF
13	.	TRBV12-3/TRBV12-4	TRBJ1-2	TRBD1	TGTGCCAGCAGATCGACAGGGATGGGGGGCTACACCTTC	CASRSTGMGGYTF
15	.	TRBV3-1/TRBV3-2	TRBJ1-5	.	TGTGCCAGCAGCCAAGGGGCGGGAATCAGTCAGCCCCAGCATTTT	CASSQGAGISQPQHF
14	.	TRBV7-3	TRBJ1-1	.	TGTGCCAGCAGCTTAAGGTCCCCCGGCACTGAAGCTTTCTTT	CASSLRSPGTEAFF
12	.	TRBV5-1	TRBJ2-7	TRBD2	TGCGCCAGCAACTCGGGGGGAATGGAGCAGTACTTC	CASNSGGMEQYF
15	.	TRBV4-1	TRBJ2-3	.	TGCGCCAGCGCCCAGCAGACGGGTCGCACAGATACGCAGTATTTT	CASAQQTGRTDTQYF
15	.	TRBV27	TRBJ1-4	TRBD1	TGTGCCAGCAGTTTAGGGGACAGGGGAAGGGAAAAACTGTTTTTT	CASSLGDRGREKLFF
15	.	TRBV7-9	TRBJ1-5	TRBD1	TGTGCCAGCAGCTTGACAGGGGCCAGCAATCAGCCCCAGCATTTT	CASSLTGASNQPQHF
17	.	TRBV5-4	TRBJ2-1	TRBD1	TGTGCCAGCAGCTTGGCTCGGACAGGGGCTAGTTACAATGAGCAGTTCTTC	CASSLARTGASYNEQFF
13	once	TRBV28	TRBJ1-5	TRBD1	TGTGCCAGCAGTTACAGGGGTTATCAGCCCCAGCATTTT	CASSYRGYQPQHF
15	.	TRBV19	TRBJ1-1	.	TGTGCCAGTAGTATTGCTTACTCGGTGGACACTGAAGCTTTCTTT	CASSIAYSVDTEAFF
17	.	TRBV4-1	TRBJ2-7	.	TGCGCCAGCAGCCAAGAATACTGGCGAGCGGACTCCTACGAGCAGTACTTC	CASSQEYWRADSYEQYF
18	.	TRBV28	TRBJ2-3	TRBD2	TGTGCCAGCAGTCTGGGGCTAGCGGGAGGAGGGCGGGCAGATACGCAGTATTTT	CASSLGLAGGGRADTQYF
14	.	TRBV5-1	TRBJ2-1	.	TGCGCCAGCAGCTTGGGACAGCCCCCCGGGGAGCAGTTCTTC	CASSLGQPPGEQFF
14	.	TRBV6-5	TRBJ1-5	.	TGTGCCAGCAGGGGCCCCGTTGTCAATCAGCCCCAGCATTTT	CASRGPVVNQPQHF
16	few	TRBV11-2	TRBJ1-2	.	TGTGCCAGCAGCCCCGGGAGACCTGGGGAGGGGCGTGGCTACACCTTC	CASSPGRPGEGRGYTF
12	.	TRBV28	TRBJ1-1	.	TGTGCCAGCAGTTTAGAAACAGGGTCGCCTTTCTTT	CASSLETGSPFF
15	.	TRBV9	TRBJ2-2	.	TGTGCCAGCAGCGCCGAGGTGTCGAACACCGGGGAGCTGTTTTTT	CASSAEVSNTGELFF
15	.	TRBV5-5	TRBJ1-2	TRBD1	TGTGCCAGCTTGGGGGGACAGGGTAGGAACTATGGCTACACCTTC	CASLGGQGRNYGYTF
14	.	TRBV6-5	TRBJ1-5	.	TGTGCCAGCAGTTACTCGGGGGCGTGGCAGCCCCAGCATTTT	CASSYSGAWQPQHF
18	.	TRBV27	TRBJ2-3	TRBD2	TGTGCCAGCAGTTCTACTAGCGGGAGTGGGGGGGCAACAGATACGCAGTATTTT	CASSSTSGSGGATDTQYF
12	.	TRBV2	TRBJ2-1	TRBD2	TGTGCACGCGGGGGGGCGTACAATGAGCAGTTCTTC	CARGGAYNEQFF
17	.	TRBV28	TRBJ1-4	TRBD1	TGTGCCAGCAGCAAAGACAGGGGGCCTGGGTCTAATGAAAAACTGTTTTTT	CASSKDRGPGSNEKLFF
14	.	TRBV6-6	TRBJ1-1	TRBD1	TGTGCCAGCAGTTCCGGACAGGGGGACACTGAAGCTTTCTTT	CASSSGQGDTEAFF
15	.	TRBV19	TRBJ1-5	.	TGTGCCAGCGCAACGCAGGGGATCCTGAATCAGCCCCAGCATTTT	CASATQGILNQPQHF
13	.	TRBV29-1	TRBJ1-1	TRBD1	TGCAGCGCCTACAGGGGGGTTTTAACTGAAGCTTTCTTT	CSAYRGVLTEAFF
14	.	TRBV7-3	TRBJ2-1	.	TGTGCCAGCAGCTTACGGGCGGGGTACAATGAGCAGTTCTTC	CASSLRAGYNEQFF
16	.	TRBV27	TRBJ1-3	TRBD1	TGTGCCAGCAGTCCATACAGGGGGTCCTCTGGAAACACCATATATTTT	CASSPYRGSSGNTIYF
11	.	TRBV16	TRBJ1-2	.	TGTGCCAGTACTCAGGGGCATGGCTACACCTTC	CASTQGHGYTF
16	.	TRBV5-1	TRBJ2-7	TRBD2	TGCGCCAGCAGCTTGGCCCCCCGTGACGGGAGGGTGGAGCAGTACTTC	CASSLAPRDGRVEQYF
13	few	TRBV6-5	TRBJ1-1	.	TGTGCCAGCAGTTACCCGGGCGGGGGGGTGGAAATCTTT	CASSYPGGGVEIF
15	.	TRBV27	TRBJ1-6	.	TGTGCCAGCAGTTCCGCGCCCGCGGAGGGTTCACCCCTCCACTTT	CASSSAPAEGSPLHF
14	.	TRBV27	TRBJ2-7	TRBD1	TGTGCCAGCAGTTTATTGGGACAGGGCTACGAGCAGTACTTC	CASSLLGQGYEQYF
15	.	TRBV30	TRBJ1-6	.	TGTGCCTGGAGTGTTCAGGGGCAGGGAAGAAGACCCCTCCACTTT	CAWSVQGQGRRPLHF
13	.	TRBV29-1	TRBJ1-1	TRBD1	TGCAGCGCTGCTGACAGGGCCTACACTGAAGCTTTCTTT	CSAADRAYTEAFF